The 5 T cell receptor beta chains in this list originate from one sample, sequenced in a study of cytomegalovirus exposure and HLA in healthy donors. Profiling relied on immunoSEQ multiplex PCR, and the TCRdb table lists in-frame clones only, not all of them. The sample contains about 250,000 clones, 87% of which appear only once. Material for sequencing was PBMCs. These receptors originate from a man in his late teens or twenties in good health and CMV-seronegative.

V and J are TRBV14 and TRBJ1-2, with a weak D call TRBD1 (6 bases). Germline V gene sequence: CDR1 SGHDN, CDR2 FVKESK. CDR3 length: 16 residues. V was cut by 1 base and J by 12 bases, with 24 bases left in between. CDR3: CASSQVRDIPRSRNTF. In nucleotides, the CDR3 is TGTGCCAGCAGCCAAGTCAGGGACATCCCTCGGTCACGAAACACCTTC.

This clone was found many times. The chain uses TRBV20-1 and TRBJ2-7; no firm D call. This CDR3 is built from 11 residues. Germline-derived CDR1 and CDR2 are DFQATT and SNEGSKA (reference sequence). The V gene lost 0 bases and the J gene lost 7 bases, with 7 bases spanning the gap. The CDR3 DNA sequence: TGCAGTGCTAGAGATATCCGGGAGCAGTACTTC. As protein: CSARDIREQYF.

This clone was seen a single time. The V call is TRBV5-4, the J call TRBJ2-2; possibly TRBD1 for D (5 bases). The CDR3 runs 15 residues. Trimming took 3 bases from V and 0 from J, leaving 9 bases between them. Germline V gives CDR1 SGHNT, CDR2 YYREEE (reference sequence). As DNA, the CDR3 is TGTGCCAGCAGCTCGAGGACAACGAACACCGGGGAGCTGTTTTTT. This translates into CASSSRTTNTGELFF.

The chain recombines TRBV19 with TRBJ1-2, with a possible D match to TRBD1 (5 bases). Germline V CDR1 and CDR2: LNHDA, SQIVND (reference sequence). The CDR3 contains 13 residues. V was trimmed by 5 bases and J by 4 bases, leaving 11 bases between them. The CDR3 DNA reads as TGTGCCAGTAGTTCGGGGGGAACCTATGGCTACACCTTC. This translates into CASSSGGTYGYTF.

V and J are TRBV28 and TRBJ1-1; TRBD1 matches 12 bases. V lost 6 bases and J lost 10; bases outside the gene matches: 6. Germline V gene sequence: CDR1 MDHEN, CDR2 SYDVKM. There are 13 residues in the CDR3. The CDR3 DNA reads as TGTGCCAGCAGCCCGGGACAGGGGGCTCGAGCTTTCTTT. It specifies CASSPGQGARAFF.